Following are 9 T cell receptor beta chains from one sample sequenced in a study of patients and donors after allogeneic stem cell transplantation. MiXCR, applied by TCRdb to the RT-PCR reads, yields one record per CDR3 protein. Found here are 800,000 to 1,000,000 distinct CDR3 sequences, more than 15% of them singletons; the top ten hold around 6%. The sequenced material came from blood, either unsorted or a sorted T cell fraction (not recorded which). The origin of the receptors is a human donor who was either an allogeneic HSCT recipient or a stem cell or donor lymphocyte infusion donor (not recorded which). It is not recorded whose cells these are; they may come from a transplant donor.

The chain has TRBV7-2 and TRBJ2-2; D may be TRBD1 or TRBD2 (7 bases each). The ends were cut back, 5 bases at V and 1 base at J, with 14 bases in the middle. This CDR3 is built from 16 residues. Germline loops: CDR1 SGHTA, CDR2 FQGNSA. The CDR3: CASSRVRGGNTGELFF. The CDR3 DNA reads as TGTGCCAGCAGCCGGGTCAGGGGGGGGAACACCGGGGAGCTGTTTTTT.

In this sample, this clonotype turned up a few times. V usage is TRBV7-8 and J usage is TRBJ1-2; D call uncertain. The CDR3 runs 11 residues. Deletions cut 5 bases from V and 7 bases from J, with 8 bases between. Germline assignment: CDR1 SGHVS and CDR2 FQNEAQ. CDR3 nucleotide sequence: TGTGCCAGCAGCCCAAAAGGTGGCTACACCTTC. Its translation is CASSPKGGYTF.

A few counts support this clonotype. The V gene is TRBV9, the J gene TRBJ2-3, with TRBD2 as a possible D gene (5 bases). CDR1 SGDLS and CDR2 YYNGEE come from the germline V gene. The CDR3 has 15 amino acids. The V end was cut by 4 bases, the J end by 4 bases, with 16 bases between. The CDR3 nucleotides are TGTGCCAGCAGCAACGGGGTTGGGGTCCCAGATACGCAGTATTTT. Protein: CASSNGVGVPDTQYF.

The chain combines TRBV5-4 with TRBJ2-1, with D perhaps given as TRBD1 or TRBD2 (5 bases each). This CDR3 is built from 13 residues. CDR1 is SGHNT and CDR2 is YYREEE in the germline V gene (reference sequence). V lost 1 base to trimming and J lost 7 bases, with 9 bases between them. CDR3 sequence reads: CASSLTEGNEQFF. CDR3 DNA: TGTGCCAGCAGCTTGACTGAGGGGAATGAGCAGTTCTTC.

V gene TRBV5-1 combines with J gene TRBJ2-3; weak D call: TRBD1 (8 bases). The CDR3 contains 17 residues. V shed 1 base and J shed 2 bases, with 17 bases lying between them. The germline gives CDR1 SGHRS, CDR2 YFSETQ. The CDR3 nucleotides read TGCGCCAGCAGCTTGCTCCCACAGGGGGACTACACAGATACGCAGTATTTT. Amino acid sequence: CASSLLPQGDYTDTQYF.

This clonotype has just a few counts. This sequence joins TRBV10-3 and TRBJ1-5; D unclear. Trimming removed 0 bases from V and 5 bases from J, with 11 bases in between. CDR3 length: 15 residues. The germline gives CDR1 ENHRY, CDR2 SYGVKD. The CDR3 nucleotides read TGTGCCATCAGTGAGTCGGGAGGGATTTATCAGCCCCAGCATTTT. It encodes CAISESGGIYQPQHF.

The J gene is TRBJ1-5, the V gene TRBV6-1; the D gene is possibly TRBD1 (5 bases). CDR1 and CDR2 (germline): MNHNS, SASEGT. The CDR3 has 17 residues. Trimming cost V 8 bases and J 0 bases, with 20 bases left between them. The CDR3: CASARRDPRGSNQPQHF. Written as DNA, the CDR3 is TGTGCCAGCGCCCGCCGGGACCCCCGAGGTAGCAATCAGCCCCAGCATTTT.

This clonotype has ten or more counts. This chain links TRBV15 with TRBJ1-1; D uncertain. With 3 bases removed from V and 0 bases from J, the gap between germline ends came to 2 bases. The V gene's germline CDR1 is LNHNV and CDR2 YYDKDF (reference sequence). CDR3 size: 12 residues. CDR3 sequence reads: CATSSLNTEAFF. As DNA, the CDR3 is TGTGCCACCAGCAGCTTGAACACTGAAGCTTTCTTT.

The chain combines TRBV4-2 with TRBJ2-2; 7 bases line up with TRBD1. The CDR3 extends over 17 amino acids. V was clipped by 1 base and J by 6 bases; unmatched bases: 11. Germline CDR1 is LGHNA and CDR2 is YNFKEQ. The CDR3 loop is CASSQALKNTGAGELFF. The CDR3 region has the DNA TGTGCCAGCAGCCAAGCCCTCAAAAATACAGGGGCCGGGGAGCTGTTTTTT.